A few counts support the clone carrying this T cell receptor beta chain. TCRdb re-called the 5' RACE reads through MiXCR, storing one row per CDR3 protein. The sample comprises 250,000 to 350,000 distinct CDR3 sequences, 8.7% of which are singletons, and over 3% rests with the top ten. The entry originates in a study of T cells after yellow fever vaccination. The germline gives CDR1 DFQATT, CDR2 SNEGSKA (reference sequence). The CDR3 has 15 amino acids. V lost 3 bases, J lost 9 bases, and 10 bases stayed unmatched. The material was CD4+ T cells sorted from PBMCs, obtained 5 days after the yellow fever booster vaccination. This receptor was identified in a man younger than 35 who received the YFV17D yellow fever vaccine. The chain links TRBV20-1 to TRBJ2-1; 11 bases match TRBD1. For the CDR3, the DNA is TGCAGTGCTAGCGTCCATGGACAGGGGGCTGTTGAGCAGTTCTTC. Translation: CSASVHGQGAVEQFF.